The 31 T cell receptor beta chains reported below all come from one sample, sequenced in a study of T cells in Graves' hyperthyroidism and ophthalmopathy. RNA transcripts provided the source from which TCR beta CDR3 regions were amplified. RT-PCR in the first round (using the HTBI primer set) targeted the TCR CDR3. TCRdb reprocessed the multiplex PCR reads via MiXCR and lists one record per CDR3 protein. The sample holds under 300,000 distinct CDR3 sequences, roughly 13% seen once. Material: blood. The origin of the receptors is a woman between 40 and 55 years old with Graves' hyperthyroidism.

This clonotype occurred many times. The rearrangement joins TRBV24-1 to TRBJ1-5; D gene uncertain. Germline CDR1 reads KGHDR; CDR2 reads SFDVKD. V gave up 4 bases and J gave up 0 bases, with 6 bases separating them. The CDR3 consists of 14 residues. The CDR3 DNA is TGTGCCACCAGTGAGAGGAATAGCAATCAGCCCCAGCATTTT. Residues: CATSERNSNQPQHF.

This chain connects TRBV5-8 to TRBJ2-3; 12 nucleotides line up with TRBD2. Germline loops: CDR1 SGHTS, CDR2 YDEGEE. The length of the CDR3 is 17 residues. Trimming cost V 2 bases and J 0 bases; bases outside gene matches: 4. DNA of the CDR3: TGTGCCAGCAGCTTCGGACTAGCGGGACCTAGCACAGATACGCAGTATTTT. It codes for CASSFGLAGPSTDTQYF.

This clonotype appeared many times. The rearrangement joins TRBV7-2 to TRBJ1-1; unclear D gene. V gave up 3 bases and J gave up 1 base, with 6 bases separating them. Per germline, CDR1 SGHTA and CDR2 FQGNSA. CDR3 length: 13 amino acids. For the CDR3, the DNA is TGTGCCAGCAGCTTCCTACAGAACACTGAAGCTTTCTTT. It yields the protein CASSFLQNTEAFF.

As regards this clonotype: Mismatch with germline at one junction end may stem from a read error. In DNA form, the CDR3 reads TGTGCCAGCAGCTTAGGCAGGGGAAACACTGAAGCTGTCTTT. Encoded protein: CASSLGRGNTEAVF. The chain has TRBV7-9 and TRBJ1-1; TRBD1 might be the D (6 bases). There are 14 residues in the CDR3. CDR1 is SEHNR, CDR2 FQNEAQ, per germline (reference sequence).

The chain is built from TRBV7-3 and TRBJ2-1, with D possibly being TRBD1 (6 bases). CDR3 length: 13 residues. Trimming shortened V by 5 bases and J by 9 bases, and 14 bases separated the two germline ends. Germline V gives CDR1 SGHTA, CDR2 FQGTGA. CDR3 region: CASSLQGLGEQFF. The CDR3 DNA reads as TGTGCCAGCAGCCTACAGGGTCTCGGTGAGCAGTTCTTC.

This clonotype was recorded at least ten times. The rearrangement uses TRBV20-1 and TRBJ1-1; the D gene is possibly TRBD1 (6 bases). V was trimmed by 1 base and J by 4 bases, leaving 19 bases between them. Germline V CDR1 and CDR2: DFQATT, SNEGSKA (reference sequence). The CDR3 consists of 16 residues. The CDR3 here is CSARVSGGGSITEAFF. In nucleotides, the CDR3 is TGCAGTGCTAGAGTCTCGGGAGGGGGTAGTATCACTGAAGCTTTCTTT.

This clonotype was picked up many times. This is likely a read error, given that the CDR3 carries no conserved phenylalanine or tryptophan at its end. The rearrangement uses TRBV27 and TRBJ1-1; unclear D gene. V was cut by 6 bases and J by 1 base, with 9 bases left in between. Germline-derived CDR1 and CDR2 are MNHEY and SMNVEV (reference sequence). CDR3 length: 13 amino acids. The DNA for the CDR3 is TGTGCCAGCAGCCCACACGAGAACACTGAAGCTTTCCTT. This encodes CASSPHENTEAFL.

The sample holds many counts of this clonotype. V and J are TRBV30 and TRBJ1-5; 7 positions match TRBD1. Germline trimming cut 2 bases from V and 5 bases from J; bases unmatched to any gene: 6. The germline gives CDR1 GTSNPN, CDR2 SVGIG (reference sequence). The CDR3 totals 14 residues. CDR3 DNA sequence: TGTGCCTGGAGTTTCCACGGACAGGATCAGCCCCAGCATTTT. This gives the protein CAWSFHGQDQPQHF.

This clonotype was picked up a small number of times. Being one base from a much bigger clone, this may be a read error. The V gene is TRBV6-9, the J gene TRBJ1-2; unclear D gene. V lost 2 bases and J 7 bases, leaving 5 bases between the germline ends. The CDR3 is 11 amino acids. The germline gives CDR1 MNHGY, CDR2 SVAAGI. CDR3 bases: TGTGCCAGCAGTTATCCTGGTGGCTACACCTTC. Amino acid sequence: CASSYPGGYTF.

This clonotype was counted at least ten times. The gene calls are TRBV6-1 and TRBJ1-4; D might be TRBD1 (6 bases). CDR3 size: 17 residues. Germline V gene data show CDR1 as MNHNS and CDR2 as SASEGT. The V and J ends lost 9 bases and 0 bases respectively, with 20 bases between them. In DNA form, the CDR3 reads TGTGCCAGTAACTTCCCGGGACACCGGGCAACTAATGAAAAACTGTTTTTT. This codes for CASNFPGHRATNEKLFF.

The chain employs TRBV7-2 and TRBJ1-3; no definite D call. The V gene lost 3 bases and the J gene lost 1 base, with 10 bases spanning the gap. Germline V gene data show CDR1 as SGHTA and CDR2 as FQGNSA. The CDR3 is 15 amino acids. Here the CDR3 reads CASSFRHLSGNTIYF. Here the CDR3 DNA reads TGTGCCAGCAGCTTTCGACACTTGTCTGGAAACACCATATATTTT.

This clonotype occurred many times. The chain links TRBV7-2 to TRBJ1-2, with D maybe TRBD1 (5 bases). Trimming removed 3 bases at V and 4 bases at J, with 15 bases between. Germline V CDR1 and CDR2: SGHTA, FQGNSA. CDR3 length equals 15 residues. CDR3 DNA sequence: TGTGCCAGCAGCTTTCTCTCGGGGCGGTTCTATGGCTACACCTTC. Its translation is CASSFLSGRFYGYTF.

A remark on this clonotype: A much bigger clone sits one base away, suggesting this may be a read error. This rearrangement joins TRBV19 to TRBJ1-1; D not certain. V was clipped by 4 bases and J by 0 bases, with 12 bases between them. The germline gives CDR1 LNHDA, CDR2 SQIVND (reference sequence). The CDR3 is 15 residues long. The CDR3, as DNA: TGTGCCAGTAGTAGGGAGGAGCTCATGAACACTGAAGCTTTCTTT. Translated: CASSREELMNTEAFF.

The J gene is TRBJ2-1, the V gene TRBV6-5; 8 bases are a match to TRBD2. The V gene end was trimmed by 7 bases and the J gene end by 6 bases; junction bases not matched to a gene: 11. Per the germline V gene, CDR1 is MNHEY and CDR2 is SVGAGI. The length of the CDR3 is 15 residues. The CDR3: CASNWGLEKTNEQFF. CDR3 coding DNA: TGTGCCAGCAATTGGGGACTAGAAAAAACCAATGAGCAGTTCTTC.

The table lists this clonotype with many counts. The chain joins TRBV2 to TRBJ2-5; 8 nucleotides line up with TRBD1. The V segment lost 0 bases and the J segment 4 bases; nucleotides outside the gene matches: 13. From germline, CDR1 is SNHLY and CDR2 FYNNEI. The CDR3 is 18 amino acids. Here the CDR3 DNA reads TGTGCCAGCAGTGAAGCCGCCCGGGACAGGAGGCGCGGAGAGACCCAGTACTTC. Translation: CASSEAARDRRRGETQYF.

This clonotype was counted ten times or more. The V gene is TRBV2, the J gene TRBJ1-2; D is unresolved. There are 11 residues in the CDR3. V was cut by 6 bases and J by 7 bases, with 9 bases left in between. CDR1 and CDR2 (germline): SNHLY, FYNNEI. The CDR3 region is CASSLGAGYTF. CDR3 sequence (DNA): TGTGCCAGCAGCCTCGGCGCTGGCTACACCTTC.

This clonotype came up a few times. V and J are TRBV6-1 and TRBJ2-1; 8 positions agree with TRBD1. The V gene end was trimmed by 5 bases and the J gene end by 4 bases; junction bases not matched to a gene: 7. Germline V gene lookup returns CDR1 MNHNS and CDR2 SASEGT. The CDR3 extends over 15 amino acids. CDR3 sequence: CASSYTTGGYNEQFF. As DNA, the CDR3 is TGTGCCAGCAGTTATACTACAGGGGGATACAATGAGCAGTTCTTC.

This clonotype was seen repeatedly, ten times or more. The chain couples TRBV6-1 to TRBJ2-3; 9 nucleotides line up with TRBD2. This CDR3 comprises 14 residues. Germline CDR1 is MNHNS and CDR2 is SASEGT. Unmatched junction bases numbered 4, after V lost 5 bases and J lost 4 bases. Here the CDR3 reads CASSLAGEADTQYF. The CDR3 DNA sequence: TGTGCCAGCAGTTTAGCGGGAGAAGCAGATACGCAGTATTTT.

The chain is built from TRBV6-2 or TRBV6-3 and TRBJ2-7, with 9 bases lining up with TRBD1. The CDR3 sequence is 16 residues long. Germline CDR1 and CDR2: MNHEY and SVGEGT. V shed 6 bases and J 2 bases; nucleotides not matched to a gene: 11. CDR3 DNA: TGTGCCAGCAGACCCCACCCCCGGACAGGGGCCTACGAGCAGTACTTC. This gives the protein CASRPHPRTGAYEQYF.

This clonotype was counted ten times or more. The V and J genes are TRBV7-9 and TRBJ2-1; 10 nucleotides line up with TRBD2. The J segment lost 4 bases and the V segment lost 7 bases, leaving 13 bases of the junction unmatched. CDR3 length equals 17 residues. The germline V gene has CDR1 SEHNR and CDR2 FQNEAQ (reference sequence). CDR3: CASKRLTRLAGYNEQFF. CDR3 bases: TGTGCCAGCAAACGTCTCACACGACTAGCGGGTTACAATGAGCAGTTCTTC.

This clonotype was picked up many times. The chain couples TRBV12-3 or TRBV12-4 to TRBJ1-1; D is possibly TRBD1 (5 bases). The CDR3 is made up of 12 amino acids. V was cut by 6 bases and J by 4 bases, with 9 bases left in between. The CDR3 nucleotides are TGTGCCAGCAGAGGGGTTATCACTGAAGCTTTCTTT. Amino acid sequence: CASRGVITEAFF.

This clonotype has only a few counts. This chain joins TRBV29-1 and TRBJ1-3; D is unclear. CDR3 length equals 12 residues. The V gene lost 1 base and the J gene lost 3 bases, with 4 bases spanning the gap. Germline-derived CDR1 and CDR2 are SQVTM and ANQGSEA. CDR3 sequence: CSVEGFGNTIYF. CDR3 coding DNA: TGCAGCGTTGAAGGATTTGGAAACACCATATATTTT.

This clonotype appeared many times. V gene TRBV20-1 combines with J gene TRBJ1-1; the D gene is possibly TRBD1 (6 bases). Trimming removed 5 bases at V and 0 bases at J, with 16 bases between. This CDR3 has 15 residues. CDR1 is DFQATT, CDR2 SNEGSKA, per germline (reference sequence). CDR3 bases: TGCAGTGCTGCGACAGGAGAGGTTATGAACACTGAAGCTTTCTTT. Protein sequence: CSAATGEVMNTEAFF.

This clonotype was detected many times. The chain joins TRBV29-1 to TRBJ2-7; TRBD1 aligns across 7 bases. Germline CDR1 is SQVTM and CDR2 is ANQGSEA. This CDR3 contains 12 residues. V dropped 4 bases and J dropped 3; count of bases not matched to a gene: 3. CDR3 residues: CSVGDSNYEQYF. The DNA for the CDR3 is TGCAGCGTTGGGGACAGCAACTACGAGCAGTACTTC.

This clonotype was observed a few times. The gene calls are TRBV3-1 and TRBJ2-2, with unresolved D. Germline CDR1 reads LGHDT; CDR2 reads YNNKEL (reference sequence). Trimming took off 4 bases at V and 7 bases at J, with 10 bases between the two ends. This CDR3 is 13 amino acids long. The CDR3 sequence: CASSLRSHGELFF. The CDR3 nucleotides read TGTGCCAGCAGCCTGAGAAGCCACGGGGAGCTGTTTTTT.

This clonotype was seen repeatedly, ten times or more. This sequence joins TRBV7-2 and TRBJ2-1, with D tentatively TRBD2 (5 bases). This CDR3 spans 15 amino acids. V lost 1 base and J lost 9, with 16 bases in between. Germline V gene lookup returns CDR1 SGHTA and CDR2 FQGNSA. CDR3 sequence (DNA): TGTGCCAGCAGCTTAGGTGCAAGCGGTCGCGCTGAGCAGTTCTTC. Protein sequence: CASSLGASGRAEQFF.

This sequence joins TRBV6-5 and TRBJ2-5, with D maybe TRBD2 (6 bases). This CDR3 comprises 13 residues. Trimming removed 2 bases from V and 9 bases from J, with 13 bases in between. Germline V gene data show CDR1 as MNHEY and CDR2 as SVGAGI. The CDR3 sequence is CASSYGGRSAQYF. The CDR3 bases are TGTGCCAGCAGTTACGGGGGGAGATCCGCCCAGTACTTC.

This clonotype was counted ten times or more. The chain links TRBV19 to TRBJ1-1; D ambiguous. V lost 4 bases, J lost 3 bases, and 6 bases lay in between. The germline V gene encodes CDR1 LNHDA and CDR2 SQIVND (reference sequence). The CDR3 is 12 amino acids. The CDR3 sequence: CASSRADTEAFF. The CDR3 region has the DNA TGTGCCAGTAGTAGGGCGGACACTGAAGCTTTCTTT.

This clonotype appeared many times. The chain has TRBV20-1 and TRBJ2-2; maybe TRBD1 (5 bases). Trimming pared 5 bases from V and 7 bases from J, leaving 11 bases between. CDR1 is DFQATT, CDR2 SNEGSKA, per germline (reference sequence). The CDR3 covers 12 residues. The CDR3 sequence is CSARTGVGELFF. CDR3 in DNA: TGCAGTGCTCGAACAGGCGTCGGGGAGCTGTTTTTT.

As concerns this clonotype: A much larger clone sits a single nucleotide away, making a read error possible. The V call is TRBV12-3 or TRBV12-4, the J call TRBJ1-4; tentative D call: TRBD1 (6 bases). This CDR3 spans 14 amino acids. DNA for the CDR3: TGTGTCAGCAGCCCCCGACAGGCGAATGAAAAACTGTTTTTT. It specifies CVSSPRQANEKLFF.

The CDR3 spells CASSTILNQPQHF. The CDR3 bases are TGTGCCAGTAGTACTATACTAAATCAGCCCCAGCATTTT. The chain links TRBV19 to TRBJ1-5; D unresolved. The germline CDR1 and CDR2 sequences are LNHDA and SQIVND (reference sequence). Trimming removed 4 bases at V and 4 bases at J, with 8 bases between. The CDR3 has 13 residues.